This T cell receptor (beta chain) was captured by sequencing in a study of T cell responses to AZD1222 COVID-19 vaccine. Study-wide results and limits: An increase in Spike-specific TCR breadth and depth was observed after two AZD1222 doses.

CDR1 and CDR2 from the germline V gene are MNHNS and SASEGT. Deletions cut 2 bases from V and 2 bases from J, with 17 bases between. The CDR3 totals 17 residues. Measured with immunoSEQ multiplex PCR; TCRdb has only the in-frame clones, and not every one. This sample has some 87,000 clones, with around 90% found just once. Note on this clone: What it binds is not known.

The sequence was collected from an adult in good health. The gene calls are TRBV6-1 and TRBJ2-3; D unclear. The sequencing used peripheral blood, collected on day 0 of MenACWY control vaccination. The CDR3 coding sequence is TGTGCCAGCAGTGAACAGCAGACAAGTCTGTTCACAGATACGCAGTATTTT. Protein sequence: CASSEQQTSLFTDTQYF.